These T cell receptor beta chains were read from a single sample in a study of T cell repertoires in cytomegalovirus infection. No antigen has been assigned to these receptors. TCRdb passed the reads through MiXCR, listing each CDR3 protein once. The sample carries about 350,000 distinct CDR3 sequences, nearly 35% recorded once. The source was cultured PBMCs, collected from culture after CMV antigen stimulation. These receptors all stem from a human donor in good health (CMV status not recorded). Some clones in this sample may be carry-over from other donors' samples. Both conserved end residues are part of each CDR3. The D gene is left open where the match is weak. A clone size is listed for some rows: how often the clone was seen (once, few, many), or a class if it is expanded.

TRBJ1-3 17 TRBV5-6 TRBD1 many TGTGCCAGCAGCGGGACAGACTATCTTCGCTCTGGAAACACCATATATTTT CASSGTDYLRSGNTIYF
TRBJ1-1 12 TRBV6-2/TRBV6-3 . few TGTGCCAGCAGCCCCGCGGGCACTGAAGCTTTCTTT CASSPAGTEAFF
TRBJ1-5 15 TRBV4-3 TRBD1 . TGCGCCAGCAGCCAAGATGGGACAGGGCGCCAGCCCCAGCATTTT CASSQDGTGRQPQHF
TRBJ1-5 16 TRBV7-2 . many TGTGCCAGCAGCTTAGTAACCGGGAGAGGGAATCAGCCCCAGCATTTT CASSLVTGRGNQPQHF
TRBJ2-3 14 TRBV6-2/TRBV6-3 . many TGTGCCAGCAGTTACGAGGTAGCGGCAGATACGCAGTATTTT CASSYEVAADTQYF
TRBJ2-3 16 TRBV6-2/TRBV6-3 TRBD2 once TGTGCCAGCAGGGGGCCGGGACTAGGGGCAACAGATACGCAGTATTTT CASRGPGLGATDTQYF
TRBJ2-2 16 TRBV6-6 TRBD1 . TGTGCCAGCAGTTACCGGGACAGGGCGAGCACCGGGGAGCTGTTTTTT CASSYRDRASTGELFF
TRBJ2-1 15 TRBV6-1 TRBD2 . TGTGCCAGCAGTGACCCGGGACTAGCTGACAATGAGCAGTTCTTC CASSDPGLADNEQFF
TRBJ2-5 12 TRBV11-2 . . TGTGCCAGCAGCTCCCGGGACACCAAGGAGTACTTC CASSSRDTKEYF
TRBJ2-1 15 TRBV7-2 TRBD2 many TGTGCCAGCAGCATCCTAGCGGGTGACTACAATGAGCAGTTCTTC CASSILAGDYNEQFF
TRBJ2-7 14 TRBV6-5 TRBD1 . TGTGCCAGCAGTTATTCTACAGGGGCCTACGAGCAGTACTTC CASSYSTGAYEQYF
TRBJ2-7 13 TRBV2 TRBD1 . TGTGCCAGCTCCGGGACAGGGTCGTACGAGCAGTACTTC CASSGTGSYEQYF
TRBJ2-7 14 TRBV6-6 TRBD2 once TGTGCCAGCAGCCAACTAGCGGGAGACTACGAGCAGTACTTC CASSQLAGDYEQYF
TRBJ1-1 12 TRBV20-1 TRBD1 . TGCAGTGCTGAAGACAGGGGGACTGAAGCTTTCTTT CSAEDRGTEAFF
TRBJ2-2 14 TRBV10-3 TRBD1 . TGTGCCATCAGACCGGGACAGGGGGTCGGGGAGCTGTTTTTT CAIRPGQGVGELFF
TRBJ2-1 14 TRBV27 . few TGTGCCAGCAGAGACGTATCGACCGCGGGTGAGCAGTTCTTC CASRDVSTAGEQFF
TRBJ2-5 14 TRBV14 TRBD2 few TGTGCCAGCAGCCAAGGCGGGAGTTCCGAGACCCAGTACTTC CASSQGGSSETQYF
TRBJ2-1 17 TRBV7-6 TRBD2 few TGTGCCAGCAGCTTAAAACCGGGACTAGTTTTAAGCGATGAGCAGTTCTTC CASSLKPGLVLSDEQFF
TRBJ2-7 14 TRBV6-5 . . TGTGCCAGCAGTGACTGGGGAGGGGGTTACGAGCAGTACTTC CASSDWGGGYEQYF
TRBJ2-1 15 TRBV9 . . TGTGCCAGCAGCGTAAACCCCAGCTCCTACAATGAGCAGTTCTTC CASSVNPSSYNEQFF
TRBJ2-1 12 TRBV12-5 TRBD2 few TGTGCTAGTGGTTTGGGGCGGGAGGCGCAGTTCTTC CASGLGREAQFF
TRBJ2-7 15 TRBV6-1 . . TGTGCCAGCACCGCCGGAACAGCAACAACCTACGAGCAGTACTTC CASTAGTATTYEQYF
TRBJ2-3 14 TRBV6-5 . few TGTGCCAGCAGTTACTCCGAGAGTACAGATACGCAGTATTTT CASSYSESTDTQYF
TRBJ1-1 13 TRBV19 . . TGTGCCAGTAGTATGGGGGGTGGCACTGAAGCTTTCTTT CASSMGGGTEAFF
TRBJ1-2 14 TRBV12-3/TRBV12-4 . few TGTGCCAGCAGTTCGGGACTCGTGGACTATGGCTACACCTTC CASSSGLVDYGYTF
TRBJ2-3 18 TRBV7-2 TRBD2 many TGTGCCAGCAGCTTAGTGGCAGTGGCTAGCGGGACCACAGATACGCAGTATTTT CASSLVAVASGTTDTQYF
TRBJ1-2 14 TRBV7-2 TRBD1 many TGTGCCAGCAGCAGAAATCAGGGGGCGAATGGCTACACCTTC CASSRNQGANGYTF
TRBJ2-3 14 TRBV20-1 . many TGCAGTGCTATCCGGGAACACAGCACAGATACGCAGTATTTT CSAIREHSTDTQYF
TRBJ2-5 13 TRBV7-2 . many TGTGCCAGCAGCTTCAGCCGGGGAGAGACCCAGTACTTC CASSFSRGETQYF
TRBJ1-1 15 TRBV5-6 . few TGTGCCAGCAGCTTGTCCCGTAGGGAGAACACTGAAGCTTTCTTT CASSLSRRENTEAFF
TRBJ2-1 11 TRBV7-2 . . TGTGCCAGCAGCGTAAATAGTGAGCAGTTCTTC CASSVNSEQFF
TRBJ2-2 15 TRBV12-3/TRBV12-4 TRBD1 . TGTGCCAGCAGCAGACAGGGGGCGCGGGCCGGGGAGCTGTTTTTT CASSRQGARAGELFF
TRBJ1-2 12 TRBV5-1 . . TGCGCCAGCAGCTCCGGGGGGCATGGCTACACCTTC CASSSGGHGYTF
TRBJ2-1 16 TRBV2 TRBD2 . TGTGCCAGCAGACGGGGAGCGGGAGAACAAAACAATGAGCAGTTCTTC CASRRGAGEQNNEQFF
TRBJ1-5 15 TRBV28 TRBD1 few TGTGCCAGCAACACTCAGGGGGCGAGCAATCAGCCCCAGCATTTT CASNTQGASNQPQHF
TRBJ2-1 16 TRBV4-1 TRBD2 few TGCGCCAGCAGCACCTCGGCTAGCGGGATATGGCATGAGCAGTTCTTC CASSTSASGIWHEQFF
TRBJ1-1 13 TRBV6-1 . . TGTGCCAGCAGTGAATCAGGGGTTTTACGGGCTTTCTTT CASSESGVLRAFF
TRBJ2-3 15 TRBV7-2 TRBD2 many TGTGCCAGCAGCTTAGTGGCGGGAGGCCCAGATACGCAGTATTTT CASSLVAGGPDTQYF
TRBJ1-5 15 TRBV6-1 TRBD1 . TGTGCCAGCAGTCAGGGGCAGGGGGGACGACAGCCCCAGCATTTT CASSQGQGGRQPQHF
TRBJ2-7 14 TRBV5-4 TRBD2 . TGTGCCAGCAGCATCAGCGGGAGCTCCTACGAGCAGTACTTC CASSISGSSYEQYF
TRBJ1-6 14 TRBV3-1 TRBD1 once TGTGCCAGCAGCTTGACAGGGACGGATTCACCCCTCCACTTT CASSLTGTDSPLHF
TRBJ2-1 13 TRBV7-9 . . TGTGCCAGCAGCTCCCAGACTTACAATGAGCAGTTCTTC CASSSQTYNEQFF
TRBJ2-1 15 TRBV7-9 TRBD1 . TGTGCCAGCACCCTTCCGGGACAGCACGTGGATGAGCAGTTCTTC CASTLPGQHVDEQFF
TRBJ2-7 11 TRBV28 . few TGTGCCAGCAGTTTGGTGGGAGAGCAGTACTTC CASSLVGEQYF
TRBJ2-3 16 TRBV4-1 . . TGCGCCAGCAGCCAAGAAAATCTAGTCGGGATTGGTACGCAGTATTTT CASSQENLVGIGTQYF
TRBJ2-3 14 TRBV25-1 . . TGTGCCAGCAGTGAAAATGACAGCACAGATACGCAGTATTTT CASSENDSTDTQYF
TRBJ2-5 12 TRBV20-1 . few TGCAGTGCCAAAGGACAACAAGAGACCCAGTACTTC CSAKGQQETQYF
TRBJ2-1 15 TRBV6-4 TRBD2 . TGTGCCAGCAGTCCTAGCGGGGAAGGTACCCATGAGCAGTTCTTC CASSPSGEGTHEQFF
TRBJ2-3 12 TRBV4-1 . . TGCGCCAGCAGCCACACTATGGATACGCAGTATTTT CASSHTMDTQYF
TRBJ1-2 14 TRBV19 . . TGTGCCAGTAGTACCCGGGGTCAGCAATATGGCTACACCTTC CASSTRGQQYGYTF
TRBJ1-5 12 TRBV19 . few TGTGCCAGTAGGGATAGCAATCAGCCCCAGCATTTT CASRDSNQPQHF
TRBJ2-1 19 TRBV7-2 TRBD1 many TGTGCCAGCAGCCTAAACAGGGGCTGGCGCGTCAAGGGCATCAATGAGCAGTTCTTC CASSLNRGWRVKGINEQFF
TRBJ1-1 14 TRBV10-3 TRBD1 . TGTGCCATCAGTGAGAAGGGACAGATTACGGAAGCTTTCTTT CAISEKGQITEAFF
TRBJ2-7 15 TRBV7-8 TRBD1 few TGTGCCAGCAGAAGACAGGGAGTGGGGTGGGGCGAGCAGTACTTC CASRRQGVGWGEQYF
TRBJ2-7 14 TRBV7-8 TRBD1 . TGTGCCAGCAGCTTAGCGGGACAGAACTACGAGCAGTACTTC CASSLAGQNYEQYF
TRBJ2-1 14 TRBV7-2 . many TGTGCCAGCAGCTTTCAGGACTTACGAGGGGAGCAGTTCTTC CASSFQDLRGEQFF
TRBJ1-2 15 TRBV27 . few TGTGCCAGCAGTTTATCTTTCGGGGTAAACTATGGCTACACCTTC CASSLSFGVNYGYTF
TRBJ1-2 13 TRBV7-2 . many TGTGCCAGCAGCTTAACTCCCCAGGCTGGCTACACCTTC CASSLTPQAGYTF